The 18 T cell receptor beta chains presented below share a single source sample, sequenced in a study of shared clonotypes between healthy human individuals. Generated by immunoSEQ multiplex PCR, the TCRdb table keeps only in-frame clones and is missing some. The sample shows over a million clones, roughly 80% of them seen only once. The sequencing sample was made of memory CD4+ T cells sorted from blood. Indicated subset: CD45RA-negative fraction. These receptors all stem from a man between 18 and 29 years old in good health.

J is TRBJ2-5 and V is TRBV27; tentative D call: TRBD2 (5 bases). The CDR3 is 14 residues long. Germline CDR1 reads MNHEY; CDR2 reads SMNVEV (reference sequence). The V gene lost 0 bases and the J gene lost 9 bases, with 14 bases spanning the gap. CDR3 protein: CASSLSRVEGAQYF. The CDR3 DNA reads TGTGCCAGCAGTTTATCGAGGGTGGAAGGCGCCCAGTACTTC.

This sequence joins TRBV10-3 and TRBJ2-3; a weak D match, TRBD2 (5 bases). The CDR3 is made up of 12 amino acids. The germline CDR1 and CDR2 sequences are ENHRY and SYGVKD. V shed 7 bases and J shed 6 bases, with 11 bases lying between them. The CDR3 protein is CAINLSADTQYF. In DNA form, the CDR3 reads TGTGCCATCAACCTTAGCGCGGATACGCAGTATTTT.

J is TRBJ2-5 and V is TRBV6-5; perhaps TRBD2 as D (5 bases). The V gene lost 6 bases and the J gene lost 0 bases, with 11 bases spanning the gap. Germline CDR1 MNHEY, CDR2 SVGAGI. This CDR3 contains 14 residues. Here the CDR3 reads CASRLDSNQETQYF. The CDR3 DNA follows: TGTGCCAGCAGACTGGACTCAAACCAAGAGACCCAGTACTTC.

The chain combines TRBV10-3 with TRBJ2-7; 8 nucleotides align to TRBD1. This CDR3 has 13 residues. V lost 7 bases and J lost 7; bases outside the gene matches: 9. Germline CDR1 and CDR2: ENHRY and SYGVKD. The CDR3 spells CAITRDRSEEQYF. In DNA form, the CDR3 reads TGTGCCATCACCAGGGACAGGTCTGAGGAGCAGTACTTC.

The gene calls are TRBV2 and TRBJ1-6; possibly TRBD1 for D (6 bases). There are 15 residues in the CDR3. Germline V lookup: CDR1 SNHLY, CDR2 FYNNEI. V shed 6 bases and J shed 5 bases, with 14 bases lying between them. CDR3 nucleotide sequence: TGTGCCAGCAGGGGGGGGACAATTAATAATTCACCCCTCCACTTT. Translated: CASRGGTINNSPLHF.

The CDR3, as DNA: TGTGCCAGCAGGGTAGACACATACGAGCAGTACTTC. This translates into CASRVDTYEQYF. The J gene is TRBJ2-7, the V gene TRBV2; D is ambiguous. Germline CDR1 reads SNHLY; CDR2 reads FYNNEI. Trimming left V 6 bases short and J 4 bases short, with 10 bases between. This CDR3 comprises 12 residues.

In regard to this clone: Other nucleotide sequences from this sample produce the same CDR3. The chain is built from TRBV5-1 and TRBJ2-7; D is undetermined. Trimming cost V 0 bases and J 0 bases, with 10 bases left between them. The CDR3 sequence is 15 residues long. CDR1 is SGHRS and CDR2 is YFSETQ in the germline V gene. The CDR3 is CASSLGPGSSYEQYF. In DNA, the CDR3 is TGCGCCAGCAGCTTGGGTCCGGGTAGCTCCTACGAGCAGTACTTC.

The chain couples TRBV6-6 to TRBJ2-1; TRBD1 matches at 7 bases. The CDR3 totals 15 residues. Unmatched junction bases numbered 7, after V lost 7 bases and J lost 1 base. CDR1 and CDR2 from the germline V gene are MNHNY and SVGAGI (reference sequence). The CDR3 sequence is CASMRQGSSYNEQFF. The CDR3 DNA follows: TGTGCCAGCATGCGACAGGGTTCGTCCTACAATGAGCAGTTCTTC.

V and J are TRBV4-3 and TRBJ1-2; D gene ambiguous. V lost 0 bases to trimming and J lost 4 bases, with 9 bases between them. This CDR3 region has 14 residues. Per the germline V gene, CDR1 is LGHNA and CDR2 is YSLEER. Here the CDR3 reads CASSQDHGSYGYTF. The CDR3 DNA follows: TGCGCCAGCAGCCAAGACCACGGTTCCTATGGCTACACCTTC.

V is TRBV10-1 and J is TRBJ1-3; the D gene is possibly TRBD1 (5 bases). Germline V CDR1 and CDR2: WNHNN, SYGVQD (reference sequence). V shed 3 bases and J shed 0 bases, with 6 bases lying between them. This CDR3 contains 14 residues. CDR3 region: CASSEDSSGNTIYF. CDR3 sequence (DNA): TGCGCCAGCAGTGAAGACAGCTCTGGAAACACCATATATTTT.

The CDR3 DNA reads TGTGCTAGTGCCTCGGGGACGGTAGGGTACAATGAGCAGTTCTTC. Its translation: CASASGTVGYNEQFF. This chain joins TRBV12-5 and TRBJ2-1; D might be TRBD1 or TRBD2, each matching 5 bases. The germline CDR1 and CDR2 sequences are LGHNT and FRNRAP. The V end was cut by 7 bases, the J end by 4 bases, with 17 bases between. This CDR3 has 15 residues.

The V gene is TRBV7-8, the J gene TRBJ1-2, with D possibly TRBD1 on 5 matching bases. The CDR3 length is 14 residues. Germline V lookup: CDR1 SGHVS, CDR2 FQNEAQ. The V end was cut by 1 base, the J end by 4 bases, with 10 bases between. The CDR3 spells CASSLEPRGYGYTF. The CDR3, as DNA: TGTGCCAGCAGCTTAGAGCCTAGGGGCTATGGCTACACCTTC.

This clone was picked up many times. The V and J genes are TRBV5-1 and TRBJ1-6, with a possible D match to TRBD1 (5 bases). The CDR3 loop spans 15 amino acids. The germline CDR1 and CDR2 sequences are SGHRS and YFSETQ. V lost 3 bases to trimming and J lost 10 bases, with 17 bases between them. The DNA of the CDR3 is TGCGCCAGCAGCTCATCAGGGACGAATAGATCACCCCTCCACTTT. Amino acids: CASSSSGTNRSPLHF.

The chain employs TRBV19 and TRBJ2-2; 9 nucleotides agree with TRBD2. J was trimmed by 4 bases and V by 6 bases; bases with no gene match: 6. Germline values: CDR1 LNHDA, CDR2 SQIVND (reference sequence). The length of the CDR3 is 15 residues. CDR3 bases: TGTGCCAGTAGAAGGACTAGCGTTTTCACCGGGGAGCTGTTTTTT. Its protein product is CASRRTSVFTGELFF.

A single count supports this clone. The V call is TRBV5-1, the J call TRBJ2-1, with 16 bases lining up with TRBD2. Trimming took 3 bases from V and 4 from J; bases not matched to a gene: 4. This CDR3 region has 17 residues. CDR1 and CDR2 (germline): SGHRS, YFSETQ. As DNA, the CDR3 is TGCGCCAGCAGCTACCCGGGACTAGCGGGGGGGTACAATGAGCAGTTCTTC. It yields the protein CASSYPGLAGGYNEQFF.

CDR3 in amino acids: CASRQPGQGYQPQHF. As DNA, the CDR3 is TGTGCCAGCAGGCAACCGGGACAGGGATATCAGCCCCAGCATTTT. The chain employs TRBV28 and TRBJ1-5; 9 bases fit TRBD1. The CDR3 contains 15 residues. CDR1 is MDHEN and CDR2 is SYDVKM in the germline V gene. The V gene end was trimmed by 6 bases and the J gene end by 5 bases; junction bases not matched to a gene: 8.

The CDR3 region has the DNA TGTGCCAGCCTCTCTATAGGTGCAGACACCATATATTTT. Translation gives CASLSIGADTIYF. The chain carries TRBV6-1 and TRBJ1-3, with no clear D. Between the trimmed V and J ends, which lost 8 bases and 8 bases, there was a span of 16 bases. The length of the CDR3 is 13 residues. Germline CDR1 is MNHNS and CDR2 is SASEGT.

The rearrangement joins TRBV10-3 to TRBJ1-2; TRBD1 agrees at 9 bases. This CDR3 has 14 residues. The junction had 11 bases not matched to a gene; V was cut back by 8 bases and J by 7 bases. From germline, CDR1 is ENHRY and CDR2 SYGVKD. CDR3 in amino acids: CAIGTGLDLGGYTF. In DNA form, the CDR3 reads TGTGCCATCGGGACAGGGCTCGATCTTGGTGGCTACACCTTC.